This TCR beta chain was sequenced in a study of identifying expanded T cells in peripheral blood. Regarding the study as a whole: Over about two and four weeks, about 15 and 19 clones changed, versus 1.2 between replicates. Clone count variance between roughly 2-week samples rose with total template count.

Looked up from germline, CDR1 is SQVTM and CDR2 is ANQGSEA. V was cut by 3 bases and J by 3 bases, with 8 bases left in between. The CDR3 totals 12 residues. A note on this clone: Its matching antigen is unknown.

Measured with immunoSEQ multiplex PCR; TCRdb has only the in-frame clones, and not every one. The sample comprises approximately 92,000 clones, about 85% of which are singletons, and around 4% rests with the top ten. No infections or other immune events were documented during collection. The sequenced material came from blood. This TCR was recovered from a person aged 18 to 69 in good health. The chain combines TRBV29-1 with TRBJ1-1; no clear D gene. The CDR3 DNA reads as TGCAGCGTTGAGTTGGGGTACACTGAAGCTTTCTTT. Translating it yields CSVELGYTEAFF.